This T cell receptor (beta chain) derives from a study of blood T cell repertoires in COVID-19. Repertoires were generated with immunoSEQ multiplex PCR, while TCRdb's copy carries only in-frame clones and drops some. The sample has over 80,000 clones, roughly 75% seen once. The germline CDR1 and CDR2 sequences are MGHRA and YSYEKL. The V gene end was trimmed by 1 base and the J gene end by 0 bases; junction bases not matched to a gene: 4. There are 17 residues in the CDR3. The V and J genes are TRBV4-1 and TRBJ1-4; 8 nucleotides match TRBD1. Sample: peripheral blood. The origin of this receptor is a woman aged 45-65 years with acute or convalescent COVID-19. CDR3 coding DNA: TGCGCCAGCAGCCAAGTGGCACAGGGGGCAACTAATGAAAAACTGTTTTTT. This translates into CASSQVAQGATNEKLFF.